This TCR beta chain emerged from a study of blood T cell repertoires in COVID-19 (TCRdb year 2020). Regarding the research as a whole: Collaborator samples came from the United States, Italy and Spain and covered acute and convalescent phases of COVID-19. Samples were obtained from the ongoing ImmuneRACE study (first 160 participants) and from some 1,300 subjects provided by 6 global collaborators. Where available, HLA class I and class II types were taken from metadata supplied by the sample provider and were not determined by assay-based typing. Deeply sampled blood TCRbeta repertoires from subjects exposed to, actively infected with, or recovered from COVID-19 were included in the dataset. Sample metadata almost always included a de-identified subject ID, COVID-19 status, age in years and sex. A freely available public database, intended as a resource for researchers studying the immune response to SARS-CoV-2, is where the repertoires were released. The prospective study material was composed of cDNA or gDNA derived from T cells, B-cell-depleted T cells, or PBMCs. Overall study outcomes, separate from this receptor: Clinical and demographic metadata were provided uncurated, with the amount varying by source and participant.

In the prospective study, participants were about 18 to 89 years old, resided in about 25 geographic areas of the United States, and were enrolled through a virtual design. In the prospective study, cohorts were assigned on the basis of participant-reported clinical history obtained from a screening survey and a study questionnaire. Exposed participants were defined as having been in contact with someone with a PCR-confirmed or clinician-diagnosed COVID-19 case within 2 weeks of study entry. In the prospective study, whole blood, serum and a nasopharyngeal or oropharyngeal swab were collected from each participant by mobile phlebotomists. Additional blood draws and questionnaires over an approximately 2-month period could optionally be provided by prospective study participants. Blood samples from the prospective study were shipped frozen or at room temperature prior to DNA extraction. On this clone: The antigen it recognizes is unknown. No base-level quality is on record; no much larger clone is a single base apart.

The immunoSEQ Assay, a bias-controlled multiplex PCR, was used to amplify TCRbeta CDR3 regions from genomic DNA. As for the authors' bioinformatics: Within the assay, amplification of reference gene primers was used to estimate how many nucleated cells each sample contained. Sequence reads were collapsed and filtered to measure the absolute abundance of every unique TCRbeta CDR3 rearrangement. For each sample, productive Simpson clonality was calculated as the square root of Simpson's diversity index across productive rearrangements. Entries here come from immuneACCESS through TCRdb and include only in-frame sequences with V and J called. Some clones fail to appear in such tables; in the studies checked, an unresolved V gene covers under half of the shortfall, and the cause of the remainder is unknown. That table supplies the V and J calls and clone size; D and trimming were determined from the DNA. The table for this sample lists roughly 140,000 clones; 84% of them were counted only once. The ten largest clones add up to 1.5% to 2% of the sample.

The sample was PBMCs or T cells enriched from blood (not recorded which). The clonotype originates from a woman younger than 30 who had been exposed to COVID-19.

The DNA reads as follows: TGTGCCAGCAGCTTAGTACAGGGGGCGACCGGGGAGCTGTTTTTT. Its protein is CASSLVQGATGELFF. Recombination linked TRBV7-9 to TRBJ2-2; TRBD1 aligns with 9 central bases. Trimming leaves V shorter by 1 base and J shorter by 5 bases, with the junction holding 2 bases beyond the gene matches. CDR1 and CDR2, per the germline V gene (reference sequence), are SEHNR and FQNEAQ. The CDR3, from cysteine to phenylalanine, totals 15 residues. Left in the record is the CDR3 DNA by itself, 45 bases read in frame from the first base.